What follows describes a single T cell receptor (beta chain). Using its own MiXCR run on the RT-PCR reads, TCRdb lists one record per CDR3 protein. The sample includes roughly 500,000 distinct CDR3 sequences, under 30% of them seen just once. Trimming cost V 5 bases and J 4 bases, with 26 bases left between them. CDR1 and CDR2 from the germline V gene are MNHEY and SMNVEV (reference sequence). This CDR3 has 18 residues. The entry originates in a study of response to subunit inactivated influenza vaccine. The same data also contributed to another study, on T cells expressing NK-cell markers. Turning to that study: Production of TCR beta cDNA relied on 5'RACE template switching with UMIs. There were seven HCMV-seropositive donors and one seronegative donor among the eight sequenced. CD8+ T cells in 5 to 7 donors included dominant NKG2C+ clonotypes at roughly 1.0-7.5%.

This sequence was found in a man in his forties or fifties who received an inactivated influenza vaccine. V gene TRBV27 combines with J gene TRBJ1-1, with D uncertain. The source material was CD4+ T cells sorted from PBMCs, sampled 12 days after vaccination. The CDR3 DNA reads TGTGCCAGCAGTCGTGGAGCGCAGTCGAGAAGGCTAGGCACTGAAGCTTTCTTT. This encodes CASSRGAQSRRLGTEAFF.